These T cell receptor beta chains were read from a single sample in a study of blood T cell repertoires in COVID-19. Only in-frame clones appear in the TCRdb table, and some are missing; sequencing was by immunoSEQ multiplex PCR. The sample has some 40,000 clones, approximately 94% seen once. The sample comprised peripheral blood. These receptors were collected from a man over 45 with COVID-19, enrolled during active disease. The CDR3 runs from the conserved cysteine through the conserved F or W. A D gene is named only where the DNA matches it firmly. Clone size is not always given. Where it is, it says once, few, many or a class for expanded clones.

J gene,clone size,V gene,D gene,CDR3 protein,CDR3 DNA
TRBJ2-6,.,TRBV18,TRBD1,CASSNLYRGYSGANVLTF,TGTGCCAGCTCAAACCTATACAGGGGCTACTCTGGGGCCAACGTCCTGACTTTC
TRBJ2-7,.,TRBV18,TRBD2,CASSPLAGGSYEQYF,TGTGCCAGCTCACCGTTGGCGGGGGGGAGCTACGAGCAGTACTTC
TRBJ1-5,.,TRBV7-7,.,CASSLIGEGVGNQPQHF,TGTGCTAGCAGCTTAATCGGTGAGGGGGTTGGTAATCAGCCCCAGCATTTT
TRBJ2-7,.,TRBV2,TRBD2,CASTRRLAATYEQYF,TGTGCCAGCACTCGGAGACTAGCGGCTACCTACGAGCAGTACTTC
TRBJ2-1,.,TRBV11-2,TRBD1,CASSPGTGVNEQFF,TGTGCCAGCAGCCCTGGGACAGGGGTAAATGAGCAGTTCTTC
TRBJ1-2,.,TRBV30,.,CAWATGRDYGYTF,TGTGCCTGGGCCACCGGCAGGGACTATGGCTACACCTTC
TRBJ1-4,.,TRBV4-1,.,CASSHVARATNEKLFF,TGCGCCAGCAGCCATGTAGCCCGGGCAACTAATGAAAAACTGTTTTTT
TRBJ2-3,.,TRBV4-2,TRBD2,CASSRATSGIFTQYF,TGTGCCAGCAGCCGAGCGACTAGCGGGATATTTACGCAGTATTTT
TRBJ2-3,.,TRBV5-6,.,CASSSSKRGSDTQYF,TGTGCCAGCAGCTCCTCCAAGCGAGGGTCGGATACGCAGTATTTT
TRBJ2-1,.,TRBV7-9,.,CASSLDRVGNEQFF,TGTGCCAGCAGCTTAGACAGGGTAGGGAATGAGCAGTTCTTC
TRBJ1-1,few,TRBV7-3,TRBD1,CASRSTGGTEAFF,TGTGCCAGCAGATCGACAGGGGGCACTGAAGCTTTCTTT
TRBJ2-2,.,TRBV29-1,TRBD1,CSVDLDRDTGELFF,TGCAGCGTTGATCTTGACAGGGACACCGGGGAGCTGTTTTTT
TRBJ1-3,.,TRBV5-1,TRBD1,CASSLVGTGVGNTIYF,TGCGCCAGCAGCTTGGTCGGGACAGGGGTTGGAAACACCATATATTTT
TRBJ2-5,.,TRBV2,TRBD1,CASRPDRGFQETQYF,TGTGCCAGCAGACCGGACAGGGGTTTCCAAGAGACCCAGTACTTC
TRBJ2-5,.,TRBV12-3/TRBV12-4,TRBD2,CASTLGLVETQYF,TGTGCCAGCACCTTGGGACTAGTTGAGACCCAGTACTTC
TRBJ2-3,.,TRBV7-2,TRBD2,CASSLTSGNTDTQYF,TGTGCCAGCAGCTTGACTAGCGGGAACACAGATACGCAGTATTTT
TRBJ2-5,.,TRBV5-1,TRBD1,CASSLGDRGETQYF,TGCGCCAGCAGCTTGGGGGACAGGGGTGAGACCCAGTACTTC